The T cell receptor beta chain described here comes from a study of cytomegalovirus exposure and HLA in healthy donors. Study outcomes and limitations: One variant, a missense change in DCLRE1C, was linked in a later analysis to TCR beta V- and J-gene trimming.

The PCR made use of 60 Vbeta and 13 Jbeta primers. TCRdb's table, derived via immunoSEQ multiplex PCR, lists solely in-frame clones and lacks some. The data contain 130,000 or so clones, roughly 80% of them singletons. A remark on this clone: Its antigen is unidentified.

The TCR comes from a woman aged 55-69 years in good health and CMV-seronegative. The sequencing sample was made of PBMCs.

The CDR3 DNA follows: TGTGCCAGCAGCCAAGGGGAGGGGATCATTCAGTACTTC. Encoded protein: CASSQGEGIIQYF. The V call is TRBV4-2, the J call TRBJ2-4; TRBD2 matches 7 bases. The germline gives CDR1 LGHNA, CDR2 YNFKEQ. The CDR3 covers 13 residues. J lost 9 bases, V lost 1 base, and 3 bases had no gene match.